This T cell receptor beta chain is from a study of identical twins. Notes on the study in general: There was more out-of-frame TCR alpha sharing in monozygotic twins than models estimated. Among out-of-frame alpha sequences shared by twins, low generation probability occurred in excess.

Germline V gene lookup returns CDR1 MNHEY and CDR2 SVGEGT. Losses at the gene ends were 8 bases for V and 5 bases for J; bases not matched to a gene: 18. This CDR3 region has 16 residues. A template switching step contributed a universal primer site, while unique molecular identifiers were present in the cDNA. TCRdb processed the 5' RACE reads anew with MiXCR; each CDR3 protein has one entry. The data hold around 470,000 distinct CDR3 sequences, with approximately 15% observed a single time. Note on this clonotype: Its antigen is currently unknown.

The same sample was also studied in work on yellow fever vaccine responses in identical twins.

This TCR came from a young woman in good health. Sequencing was carried out using CD4+ T cells sorted from blood. The rearrangement joins TRBV6-2 or TRBV6-3 to TRBJ2-7, with 7 bases that match TRBD1. The CDR3 spells CASSNDPRDRSHEQYF. The CDR3 DNA is TGTGCCAGCTCTAACGACCCCCGGGACAGATCCCACGAGCAGTACTTC.